These 18 T cell receptor beta chains originate from one sample sequenced in a study of identical twins. MiXCR, run by TCRdb on the 5' RACE reads, gives a single entry per CDR3 protein. Found here are 1.5 million to 2 million distinct CDR3 sequences, about 32% of them singletons; the top ten hold less than 0.35%. Sequenced sample: cord blood. These receptors originate from a newborn girl in good health.

This sequence joins TRBV7-8 and TRBJ1-1; D is possibly TRBD1 (5 bases). This CDR3 has 15 amino acids. The V end was cut by 1 base, the J end by 4 bases, with 13 bases between. Germline CDR1 is SGHVS and CDR2 is FQNEAQ. The CDR3 bases are TGTGCCAGCAGCTTAGGGGTGCGGGGGAGCACTGAAGCTTTCTTT. Amino acid sequence: CASSLGVRGSTEAFF.

This rearrangement joins TRBV20-1 to TRBJ2-3; the D gene is possibly TRBD2 (6 bases). The germline V gene has CDR1 DFQATT and CDR2 SNEGSKA (reference sequence). V shed 0 bases and J shed 1 base, with 14 bases lying between them. The CDR3 is 16 amino acids. CDR3 sequence: CSARDRLGGGTDTQYF. CDR3 nucleotide sequence: TGCAGTGCTAGAGATCGACTAGGCGGCGGCACAGATACGCAGTATTTT.

There are a few counts of this clonotype. The V gene is TRBV6-6, the J gene TRBJ2-7; tentative D call: TRBD2 (5 bases). V gave up 0 bases and J gave up 4 bases, with 13 bases separating them. Germline CDR1 MNHNY, CDR2 SVGAGI (reference sequence). CDR3 length equals 15 residues. The CDR3 here is CASSYSRGKGYEQYF. DNA for the CDR3: TGTGCCAGCAGTTACTCTCGGGGAAAGGGATACGAGCAGTACTTC.

Note on this clonotype: A much larger clone differs by one base, so this may be a read error. This rearrangement joins TRBV10-3 to TRBJ2-5, with 8 bases fitting TRBD2. The end of the DNA is better explained by TRBJ2-7, so the J call may be wrong. Germline CDR1 and CDR2: ENHRY and SYGVKD. The CDR3 covers 15 residues. The CDR3 reads CAISGGRAGVYEQYF. Here the CDR3 DNA reads TGTGCCATCAGTGGGGGGCGAGCGGGAGTCTACGAGCAGTACTTC.

About this clonotype: A read error may be the cause here, since a much bigger clone is one base away. The chain is built from TRBV12-3 or TRBV12-4 and TRBJ1-2, with a possible D match to TRBD1 (6 bases). The CDR3 consists of 19 residues. The V and J ends lost 0 bases and 4 bases respectively, with 24 bases between them. In DNA, the CDR3 is TGTGCCAGCAGTTTAGCCATAGTTGGGAATCTTACAGGGATCTATGGCTACACCTTC. This codes for CASSLAIVGNLTGIYGYTF.

This clonotype was counted only a few times. This rearrangement joins TRBV25-1 to TRBJ2-1; 13 nucleotides line up with TRBD2. Per the germline V gene, CDR1 is MGHDK and CDR2 is SYGVNS. The length of the CDR3 is 12 residues. V lost 9 bases and J lost 11; bases outside the gene matches: 4. The CDR3 here is CASTGTSGKQFF. CDR3 sequence (DNA): TGTGCCAGTACCGGGACTAGCGGGAAGCAGTTCTTC.

This rearrangement joins TRBV20-1 to TRBJ2-5; TRBD1 agrees at 10 bases. The V segment lost 3 bases and the J segment 11 bases; nucleotides outside the gene matches: 12. Germline CDR1 and CDR2: DFQATT and SNEGSKA (reference sequence). The length of the CDR3 is 14 residues. CDR3 amino acids: CSARTRQGAGEQYF. CDR3 DNA sequence: TGCAGTGCTAGGACCCGACAGGGGGCAGGAGAGCAGTACTTC.

This clonotype has only one observation. The V call is TRBV20-1, the J call TRBJ1-2, with D possibly being TRBD1 (5 bases). This CDR3 has 13 residues. V shed 3 bases and J shed 4 bases, with 12 bases lying between them. Germline CDR1 DFQATT, CDR2 SNEGSKA (reference sequence). CDR3 bases: TGCAGTGCTAGCGTACGGGGACGCTATGGCTACACCTTC. Translated, it gives CSASVRGRYGYTF.

This rearrangement joins TRBV3-1 to TRBJ2-5; D not certain. With the DNA end fitting TRBJ2-7 better, the J assignment may be wrong. Germline CDR1 is LGHDT and CDR2 is YNNKEL (reference sequence). The CDR3 loop spans 13 amino acids. Here the CDR3 DNA reads TGTGCCAGCAGCCAAGAGGCCAGCTACGAGCAGTACTTC. Translation: CASSQEASYEQYF.

Ten or more counts support this clonotype. This rearrangement joins TRBV28 to TRBJ2-1, with TRBD1 matching over 9 bases. The trim removed 4 bases at V and 0 bases at J, leaving 4 bases unmatched. Germline CDR1 is MDHEN and CDR2 is SYDVKM. The CDR3 extends over 16 amino acids. CDR3 loop: CASSSTGGSSYNEQFF. The CDR3 DNA is TGTGCCAGCAGTTCGACAGGGGGAAGCTCCTACAATGAGCAGTTCTTC.

Remarks on this clonotype: A much bigger clone sits one base away, suggesting this may be a read error. The rearrangement links TRBV12-3 or TRBV12-4 to TRBJ2-7; 11 nucleotides line up with TRBD2. The length of the CDR3 is 16 residues. The V gene end was trimmed by 4 bases and the J gene end by 9 bases; junction bases not matched to a gene: 14. The DNA for the CDR3 is TGTGCCAGCAGTTCGTTACTAGCGGGGGCCATTAACGGGCAGTACTTC. Translated, it gives CASSSLLAGAINGQYF.

The chain recombines TRBV29-1 with TRBJ1-2; possibly TRBD1 for D (5 bases). V was cut by 8 bases and J by 2 bases, with 18 bases left in between. This CDR3 spans 14 amino acids. CDR1 and CDR2 (germline): SQVTM, ANQGSEA. The DNA for the CDR3 is TGCAGCCTCCCCTTGTCCTGGGGGAACTATGGCTACACCTTC. It specifies CSLPLSWGNYGYTF.

The genes are TRBV20-1 and TRBJ1-2, with a weak D call TRBD1 (6 bases). Germline V CDR1 and CDR2: DFQATT, SNEGSKA (reference sequence). This CDR3 comprises 11 residues. CDR3 in amino acids: CRGGGNYGYTF. CDR3 bases: TGCAGAGGGGGAGGTAACTATGGCTACACCTTC.

The genes are TRBV20-1 and TRBJ2-7; 10 nucleotides match TRBD2. Germline CDR1 reads DFQATT; CDR2 reads SNEGSKA (reference sequence). This CDR3 is built from 13 residues. With 7 bases clipped from V and 0 bases from J, the junction kept 3 bases outside the gene matches. As DNA, the CDR3 is TGCAGTGATCAGCGGGGGGGCTCCTACGAGCAGTACTTC. Protein product: CSDQRGGSYEQYF.

V usage is TRBV6-5 and J usage is TRBJ2-1; D is perhaps TRBD2 (5 bases). The V gene's germline CDR1 is MNHEY and CDR2 SVGAGI. This CDR3 spans 13 amino acids. V lost 6 bases, J lost 10 bases, and 16 bases lay in between. The CDR3 reads CASSRPLGVEQFF. CDR3 nucleotides: TGTGCCAGCAGCCGTCCGCTGGGAGTCGAGCAGTTCTTC.

The V call is TRBV12-3 or TRBV12-4, the J call TRBJ2-7; 7 nucleotides line up with TRBD2. The ends lost 5 bases at V and 2 bases at J; junction bases unmatched: 12. The CDR3 covers 16 residues. The CDR3 DNA is TGTGCCAGCAGTCCCCCGGGTAGCGGGTTACCCTACGAGCAGTACTTC. As protein: CASSPPGSGLPYEQYF.

This clonotype has a handful of counts. The chain links TRBV10-3 to TRBJ2-7; TRBD1 is a possible D gene (6 bases). Trimming removed 3 bases at V and 0 bases at J, with 12 bases between. CDR3 length: 15 amino acids. The germline V gene encodes CDR1 ENHRY and CDR2 SYGVKD. CDR3 sequence (DNA): TGTGCCATCAGTGAAGTTTGGGACAACTCCTACGAGCAGTACTTC. Its translation is CAISEVWDNSYEQYF.

This clonotype occurred a few times. This sequence joins TRBV10-3 and TRBJ2-1; 8 nucleotides match TRBD2. CDR1 and CDR2 (germline): ENHRY, SYGVKD. The CDR3 is 18 residues long. The V gene end was trimmed by 3 bases and the J gene end by 2 bases; junction bases not matched to a gene: 12. The CDR3, as DNA: TGTGCCATCAGTGATGGCGGGGGGCGCCCAAGGGCCTACAATGAGCAGTTCTTC. The encoded protein is CAISDGGGRPRAYNEQFF.